This TCR beta chain is drawn from a study of regulatory T cells after allogeneic stem cell transplantation (dated by TCRdb to the late 2010s). Looking at the study overall: Each patient's group depended on whether acute graft-versus-host disease developed within 100 days after stem cell transplantation. Conventional CD4+ T cells defined as CD4+CD25+/-CD127+ were also sorted and TCR-sequenced for comparison in the study. The regulatory T-cell TCR repertoire after allogeneic stem cell transplantation was compared between patients with and without acute graft-versus-host disease. Fluorescence-activated cell sorting was used to isolate CD4+CD25+CD127- regulatory T cells from patient PBMCs. The paper as a whole reports these results and caveats: No regulatory T-cell clones were shared by all patients, and sorted cell numbers did not correlate significantly with the inverse Simpson index. In non-GvHD patients, the top 10 regulatory T-cell clones took up a significantly larger share of the repertoire, which suggests that presumably allo-specific protective clones had expanded. The regulatory T-cell TCR repertoire was less diverse and more focused in patients without graft-versus-host disease than in patients with graft-versus-host disease. Because of the small patient sample size, validation of the findings in a larger cohort was required. Conventional CD4+ T-cell repertoire diversity did not differ significantly between patients with and without graft-versus-host disease.

This clonotype is deemed large (0.1 to 1%). There is no known antigen for this receptor. No much larger clone exists at a distance of one base, and base qualities are not known. The germline V gene (reference sequence) provides CDR1 LGHDT and CDR2 YNNKEL. The CDR3 numbers 17 residues from cysteine through phenylalanine. The read is trimmed to its CDR3 DNA, 51 bases read in frame from base 1. Trimming leaves V shorter by 8 bases and J shorter by 2 bases, with the junction holding 8 bases beyond the gene matches. In the paper's terms, the time point label means: 30 days after allogeneic hematopoietic stem cell transplantation. At 30 days after allogeneic hematopoietic stem cell transplantation, peripheral blood mononuclear cells were collected from the patients. The instrument given in TCRdb is Illumina MiSeq. The SMARTer RACE cDNA Amplification kit was used to reverse transcribe the RNA, and the TCR beta CDR3 region was then amplified. The RNeasy Mini Kit was used to extract RNA from the sorted cells. TCR beta amplicons were sequenced using Illumina paired-end sequencing. Per the original workflow: MiXCR, VDJtools and the tcR R package were the tools used to analyze the TCR repertoire. Diversity was quantified with the inverse Simpson index, and clones were binned as rare, small, medium or expanded by repertoire proportion. TCRdb applied fastp at Q25 and MiXCR to the public reads, then kept only in-frame beta chains. Identical CDR3 protein sequences are pooled into one entry, listed with their most common genes and DNA. TCRdb's processing, not the authors' own work, is the source of the V and J calls. For this sample there are fewer than 1,200 distinct CDR3 sequences; 15% to 20% appear just once. 9.5% to 15% of the sample belongs to the ten largest clones.

The specimen was sorted CD4+ T cells from blood (whether regulatory or conventional is not recorded), collected 30 days after allogeneic stem cell transplant. This clonotype was obtained from a human patient who had an allogeneic stem cell transplant, so the T cells may come from the graft donor. The chain couples TRBV3-1 to TRBJ2-1, and TRBD2 aligns with 14 junction nucleotides. The nucleotides read TGTGCCAGCGGCAGACTAGCGGGAGGGCCAGCCTACAATGAGCAGTTCTTC. Protein translation: CASGRLAGGPAYNEQFF.